Given below is one T cell receptor (beta chain) in context. No antigen is known for it. There are no base qualities to consult, and no much larger clone falls within one base. V loses 1 base, J loses 1 base, and the germline ends lie 8 bases apart. Including the terminal cysteine and phenylalanine, the CDR3 comprises 15 residues. The DNA shown is the 45-base CDR3, in frame from base 1. CDR1 and CDR2 (SGHAT, FQNNGV) derive from the germline V gene. TCRbeta CDR3 regions were amplified from genomic DNA by means of the immunoSEQ Assay, a bias-controlled multiplex PCR. For the original study's pipeline: Within the assay, amplification of reference gene primers was used to estimate how many nucleated cells each sample contained. To quantify the absolute abundance of each unique TCRbeta CDR3 rearrangement, sequence reads were collapsed and filtered. For each sample, productive Simpson clonality was calculated by taking the square root of Simpson's diversity index across productive rearrangements. TCRdb limited this immuneACCESS table to in-frame rearrangements with V and J called. A share of clones is missing; checked studies link under half to unresolved V genes, and the rest is unexplained. V and J calls and clone size are given by that table; D and trimming were obtained from the DNA. In all, the sample holds around 260,000 clones, and 70% to 90% of those were seen once. The ten largest clones represent more than 4% of the sample.

This entry comes from a study of blood T cell repertoires in COVID-19 (TCRdb year 2020). Regarding the study in general: Samples covering the acute and convalescent phases of COVID-19 were provided by collaborators in the United States, Italy and Spain. The prospective study material was composed of cDNA or gDNA derived from T cells, B-cell-depleted T cells, or PBMCs. The dataset comprised deeply sampled blood TCRbeta repertoires from subjects exposed to, actively infected with, or recovered from COVID-19. A freely available public database, intended as a resource for researchers studying the immune response to SARS-CoV-2, is where the repertoires were released. The samples were drawn from two sources: the first 160 participants of the ongoing ImmuneRACE study, and 950 to 1,500 subjects contributed by 6 global collaborators. Nearly every sample came with metadata listing a de-identified subject ID, COVID-19 status, age in years and sex. HLA class I and class II types, where available, came from metadata supplied by the sample provider rather than from assay-based typing. General findings and caveats noted by the study authors: The amount of clinical and demographic metadata varied by source and participant and was provided uncurated.

Enrolling through a virtual design, the prospective study's participants ranged in age from roughly 18 to 90 years and lived across about two dozen United States geographic areas. In the prospective study, participants were assigned to cohorts based on the clinical history participants reported in a screening survey and a study questionnaire. Recovered participants in ImmuneRACE Cohort 3 were defined by two consecutive negative NP/OP PCR tests, clearance by a healthcare professional, or resolution of symptoms. Mobile phlebotomists in the prospective study collected whole blood, serum and a nasopharyngeal or oropharyngeal swab from every participant. Prospective study participants could optionally give additional blood draws and questionnaires over a roughly two-month period. Prospective study blood samples were shipped either frozen or at room temperature before DNA extraction.

The receptor was isolated from a woman under 40 who had recovered from COVID-19. Input material: PBMCs or T cells enriched from blood (not recorded which). The chain joins TRBV11-2 to TRBJ1-5; the D region possibly corresponds to TRBD1 (5 bases align). The DNA sequence reads TGTGCCAGCAGCTTAGTGGGGGGGAGCAATCAGCCCCAGCATTTT. Translated, this gives CASSLVGGSNQPQHF.